This entry describes one TCR beta chain. This record belongs to a study of blood T cell repertoires in COVID-19. TCRdb keeps only in-frame clones here, not all; method: immunoSEQ multiplex PCR. Of over 70,000 clones in the sample, more than 70% are singletons; the top ten hold about 15%. The receptor was isolated from a man between 65 and 80 years old with active or convalescent COVID-19. The sequenced material came from peripheral blood.

The CDR3 nucleotides read TGTGCCAGCAGCATCGACAGTTTCGAAGGAAACACCATATATTTT. Translation: CASSIDSFEGNTIYF. The chain links TRBV7-6 to TRBJ1-3; D perhaps matches TRBD1 (5 bases). Germline assignment: CDR1 SGHVS and CDR2 FNYEAQ. This CDR3 contains 15 residues. Trimming removed 5 bases at V and 4 bases at J, with 15 bases between.